This is a list of T cell receptor beta chains from one sample in a study of somatic mutations in cytotoxic T cells in rheumatoid arthritis. Some clones are missing from TCRdb's copy, which holds only in-frame ones; the method was immunoSEQ multiplex PCR. This table holds approximately 13,000 clones, around 68% found once. Input material: CD8+ T cells sorted from blood. The source of these receptors is an adult with rheumatoid arthritis. CDR3s include the opening cysteine and the closing phenylalanine or tryptophan. A D gene is named only where the DNA matches it firmly. Not every row has a clone size; where given, it reads once, few, many or a size class.

v_gene	d_gene	abundance	j_gene	CDR3nt	CDR3aa
TRBV6-1	-	few	TRBJ2-7	TGTGCCAGCAGTGAATTTAGAGAGTCCTCCTACGAGCAGTACTTC	CASSEFRESSYEQYF
TRBV11-2	TRBD2	-	TRBJ2-3	TGTGCCAGCAGCTCCCCACAGGAAGCGGGGGATCGGGATACGCAGTATTTT	CASSSPQEAGDRDTQYF
TRBV27	-	-	TRBJ2-6	TGTGCCAGCAGCCCGAGACATATCTCTGGGGCCAACGTCCTGACTTTC	CASSPRHISGANVLTF
TRBV5-6	TRBD1	-	TRBJ1-5	TGTGCCAGCAGCTTGGGTCGACAGGGGACGATCCAGCCCCAGCATTTT	CASSLGRQGTIQPQHF
TRBV18	TRBD1	-	TRBJ2-4	TGTGCCAGCTCACCCCTTGGGACAGGGATAGCCAAAAACATTCAGTACTTC	CASSPLGTGIAKNIQYF
TRBV2	-	once	TRBJ1-5	TGTGCCAGCAGTACAGGACCCAGACAACAGCCCCAGCATTTT	CASSTGPRQQPQHF
TRBV19	-	-	TRBJ1-5	TGTGCCAGTACGCAGGGAAATCAGCCCCAGCATTTT	CASTQGNQPQHF
TRBV9	TRBD1	few	TRBJ2-3	TGTGCCAGCACCGTAGGGGGCGCGAGCACAGATACGCAGTATTTT	CASTVGGASTDTQYF
TRBV29-1	TRBD2	-	TRBJ2-1	TGCAGCGTTGAAGACTTCGGGACTAGCGGGGGGGCCATGGGCTACAATGAGCAGTTCTTC	CSVEDFGTSGGAMGYNEQFF
TRBV29-1	-	few	TRBJ1-1	TGCAGCGTTCGGCAGGGAGACACTGAAGCTTTCTTT	CSVRQGDTEAFF
TRBV4-1	-	few	TRBJ2-7	TGCGCCAGCAGCCAGGGGTCGACCTACGAGCAGTACTTC	CASSQGSTYEQYF
TRBV6-8	-	-	TRBJ1-2	TGTGCCAGCAGAGAGTCCAGGGCCTCTAACTATGGCTACACCTTC	CASRESRASNYGYTF
TRBV11-2	-	once	TRBJ2-7	TGTGCCAGCAGCTTAGTAATCGGCAGGAGAGGCGAGCAGTACTTC	CASSLVIGRRGEQYF
TRBV6-5	-	-	TRBJ2-2	TGTGCCAGCAGTTACTCAGCAACGGCGAACACCGGGGAGCTGTTTTTT	CASSYSATANTGELFF
TRBV7-8	-	-	TRBJ2-1	TGTGCCAGCAGCTTTCGGGGTTCCTACAATGAGCAGTTCTTC	CASSFRGSYNEQFF
TRBV9	-	few	TRBJ2-7	TGTGCCAGCAGCGTAAGTTCTAAGGGATTTCCCTACGAGCAGTACTTC	CASSVSSKGFPYEQYF
TRBV29-1	-	-	TRBJ1-2	TGCAGCGTTGAAGGCCAGCCGAATGCCCCCTATGGCTACACCTTC	CSVEGQPNAPYGYTF
TRBV11-2	-	-	TRBJ1-2	TGTGCCAGCAGCTCAGGGTACGGGGGTCACTATGGCTACACCTTC	CASSSGYGGHYGYTF
TRBV19	-	-	TRBJ2-7	TGTGCCAGTAGCCTCTGGATGTCTATCGACGAGCAGTACTTC	CASSLWMSIDEQYF
TRBV7-2	-	-	TRBJ2-1	TGTGCCAGCAGCCCTACGGGTAATGAGCAGTTCTTC	CASSPTGNEQFF
TRBV10-3	-	-	TRBJ2-7	TGTGCCAACCAGGAGGGGACCTACGAGCAGTACTTC	CANQEGTYEQYF
TRBV6-1	TRBD1	-	TRBJ1-4	TGTGCCAGCAGTGCAGGACAGGGGGCGGGTGAAAAACTGTTTTTT	CASSAGQGAGEKLFF
TRBV28	TRBD2	-	TRBJ2-1	TGTGCCAGCAGTCCCAGCGGGGGTTCTTACAATGAGCAGTTCTTC	CASSPSGGSYNEQFF
TRBV15	TRBD2	-	TRBJ2-3	TGTGCCACCAGCAGATACATAGCGGGGGGGCAACGCACAGATACGCAGTATTTT	CATSRYIAGGQRTDTQYF
TRBV30	TRBD1	-	TRBJ1-5	TGTGCCTGGGGGGATGGACAGGGGGCTCGTCAGCCCCAGCATTTT	CAWGDGQGARQPQHF
TRBV19	-	-	TRBJ2-3	TGTGCCAGTACAGGATGGGCAGGGGAAGCAGATACGCAGTATTTT	CASTGWAGEADTQYF
TRBV10-3	TRBD1	few	TRBJ1-2	TGTGCCATCAGTGAGGGACAGGGATCGAGCGAAAACTCCTTC	CAISEGQGSSENSF
TRBV28	TRBD1	-	TRBJ2-7	TGTGCCAGCACCTCTGACCGGGACAGGGGTTACGAGCAGTACTTC	CASTSDRDRGYEQYF
TRBV6-5	-	-	TRBJ1-1	TGTGCCAGCAGTTACGCGTCGGGCAGTATGAACACTGAAGCTTTCTTT	CASSYASGSMNTEAFF
TRBV9	-	few	TRBJ1-6	TGTGCCAGCAGCGTAGAAGGCGGAAGATCACCCCTCCACTTT	CASSVEGGRSPLHF
TRBV5-4	TRBD1	-	TRBJ2-1	TGTGCCAGCAGCTTGGAGGGACAGGGCTACAATGAGCAGTTCTTC	CASSLEGQGYNEQFF
TRBV25-1	-	-	TRBJ2-7	TGTGCCAGCAGTATCACCGGCTCCTACGAGCAGTACTTC	CASSITGSYEQYF
TRBV11-2	-	-	TRBJ2-1	TGTGCCAGCAGCTTCAAGGCGGGACCGGGACAGACTTTATACAATGAGCAGTTCTTC	CASSFKAGPGQTLYNEQFF
TRBV6-5	TRBD1	-	TRBJ1-1	TGTGCCAGCAGATCCGACAGGGACACTGAAGCTTTCTTT	CASRSDRDTEAFF
TRBV19	-	-	TRBJ1-1	TGTGCCAGTCTCTCTTTGGGGGAGAACTCTGAAGCTTTCTTT	CASLSLGENSEAFF
TRBV19	TRBD1	-	TRBJ2-2	TGTGCCAGTAGTAATGAGGGAGACAGGGGGAACACCGGGGAGCTGTTTTTT	CASSNEGDRGNTGELFF
TRBV2	-	medium-sized	TRBJ1-1	TGTGCCAGCACTTTGGTGGAAGCTTTCTTT	CASTLVEAFF
TRBV4-1	-	-	TRBJ2-5	TGCGCCAGCAGCCAAGAACACAGCCAAGAGACCCAGTACTTC	CASSQEHSQETQYF
TRBV29-1	-	-	TRBJ1-1	TGCAGCGTTGGAACGGGGGCGAACACTGAAGCTTTCTTT	CSVGTGANTEAFF
TRBV5-4	TRBD2	-	TRBJ2-7	TGTGCCAGCAGCTTCGCAACTAGCGGGGGGTCCTACGAGCAGTACTTC	CASSFATSGGSYEQYF
TRBV5-4	-	few	TRBJ2-7	TGTGCCAGCAGCTACGATACCTACGAGCAGTACTTC	CASSYDTYEQYF
TRBV4-1	TRBD1	few	TRBJ2-7	TGCGCCAGCAGCCAAGGACAGGGGGCCTACGAGCAGTACTTC	CASSQGQGAYEQYF
TRBV5-8	-	-	TRBJ2-7	TGTGCCAGCAGCTTATTGGGCAGGGCGAGCTCCTACGAGCAGTACTTC	CASSLLGRASSYEQYF
TRBV19	TRBD2	few	TRBJ2-1	TGTGCCAGTAGTATGGGGGGGGACTACAATGAGCAGTTCTTC	CASSMGGDYNEQFF
TRBV27	-	-	TRBJ1-2	TGTGCCAGCAGTTTAGACACCAGGCGCTATGGCTACACCTTC	CASSLDTRRYGYTF
TRBV28	TRBD1	-	TRBJ1-2	TGTGCCAGCAGGCTACAGGGGGCTAACTATGGCTACACCTTC	CASRLQGANYGYTF
TRBV9	-	few	TRBJ2-1	TGTGCCAGCAGCGCCGACACCTCCTACAATGAGCAGTTCTTC	CASSADTSYNEQFF
TRBV11-2	-	-	TRBJ2-7	TGTGCCAGCAGCTTAACCATATCGGACCCCCGCAACGAGCAGTACTTC	CASSLTISDPRNEQYF
TRBV11-2	-	-	TRBJ2-2	TGTGCCAGCAGCCGTGGTACGAACACCGGGGAGCTGTTTTTT	CASSRGTNTGELFF
TRBV10-3	-	-	TRBJ1-3	TGTGCCATCAGTGAGTCGAGCCCGGACAGCTCTGGAAACACCATATATTTT	CAISESSPDSSGNTIYF
TRBV9	-	-	TRBJ2-6	TGTGCCAGCAGCGTACGAGGTGGGGCCAACGTCCTGACTTTC	CASSVRGGANVLTF
TRBV7-6	-	-	TRBJ2-5	TGTGCCAGCAGCCCTAAGAATGGCTATAGGGAGACCCAGTACTTC	CASSPKNGYRETQYF
TRBV27	TRBD1	-	TRBJ1-1	TGTGCCAACAAACCAGGGGGCCGGACTGAAGCTTTCTTT	CANKPGGRTEAFF
TRBV7-6	-	-	TRBJ1-2	TGTGCCAGCAGCTTAGTTCAGGGCTATGGCTACACCTTC	CASSLVQGYGYTF
TRBV11-3	-	-	TRBJ2-7	TGTGCCAGCAGCTTAGCGGCAGGGAACGAGCAGTACTTC	CASSLAAGNEQYF
TRBV27	TRBD2	-	TRBJ2-7	TGTGCCAGCAGTCCGGGGACTAGCGGGTACTCCTACGAGCAGTACTTC	CASSPGTSGYSYEQYF
TRBV5-5	TRBD1	-	TRBJ2-1	TGTGCCAGCAGCACCACTGACAGGGGGGTGGATGAGCAGTTCTTC	CASSTTDRGVDEQFF